This record concerns one T cell receptor (beta chain) sequence. Using the 5' RACE reads, TCRdb records one entry per CDR3 protein without DNA. This sample lists around 550,000 distinct CDR3 sequences; its ten largest clones have approximately 4%. The sample originates from a study of T cells expressing NK-cell markers. This CDR3 spans 12 amino acids. Germline loops: CDR1 SEHNR, CDR2 FQNEAQ (reference sequence). The sequencing input was blood T cells: a sorted CD56 or NKG2C T cell subset, CD4+ or CD8+ T cells, or bulk PBMC T cells (not recorded which). This clonotype originated in a man aged 18 to 29 in good health. The chain links TRBV7-9 to TRBJ2-7; TCRdb reports TRBD2, a call that lacks DNA to check it against. CDR3 protein: CAIQAGRDEQYF.